This T cell receptor beta chain was identified during a study of CD8 T cells in ankylosing spondylitis. Study results and limitations: Among TCR beta sequences, a motif of 7 to 9 highly homologous variants appeared characteristic of ankylosing spondylitis blood. Previously reported in reactive arthritis synovial fluid and blood were some of the motif variants. From matched ankylosing spondylitis synovial fluid, disease-linked clones were reportedly recovered at significantly enriched levels. Disease-linked clones proved CD8+ and comparatively uncommon in peripheral blood.

This clonotype appeared many times. The antigen remains unidentified. From germline, CDR1 is SQVTM and CDR2 ANQGSEA. Trimming took 7 bases from V and 4 from J, leaving 13 bases between them. The CDR3 extends over 12 amino acids. The TCR beta libraries were generated through quantitative 5'-RACE incorporating molecular barcodes. In TCRdb, the 5' RACE reads were re-called with MiXCR into one record per CDR3 protein. The sample carries more than 650,000 distinct CDR3 sequences, 12% recorded once. Sequenced input: blood, either unsorted or a sorted T cell fraction (not recorded which). The receptor's source is a male donor with ankylosing spondylitis. This chain uses TRBV29-1 with TRBJ2-5; no clear D gene. The CDR3 is CSASYARETQYF. Here the CDR3 DNA reads TGCAGCGCCTCATATGCGAGAGAGACCCAGTACTTC.